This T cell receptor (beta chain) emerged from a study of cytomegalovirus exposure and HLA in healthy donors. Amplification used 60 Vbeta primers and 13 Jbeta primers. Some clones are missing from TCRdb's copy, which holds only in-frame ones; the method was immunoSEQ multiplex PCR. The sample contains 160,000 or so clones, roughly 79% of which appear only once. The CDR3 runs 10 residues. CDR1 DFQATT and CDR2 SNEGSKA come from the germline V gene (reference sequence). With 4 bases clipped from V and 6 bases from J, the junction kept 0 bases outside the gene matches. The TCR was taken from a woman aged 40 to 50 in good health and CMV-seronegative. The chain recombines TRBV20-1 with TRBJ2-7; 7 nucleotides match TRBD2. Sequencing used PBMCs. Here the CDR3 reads CSATGGEQYF. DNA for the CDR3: TGCAGTGCTACGGGGGGCGAGCAGTACTTC.